This TCR beta chain was profiled in a study of identical twins. The V gene lost 5 bases and the J gene lost 3 bases, with 5 bases spanning the gap. Per germline, CDR1 SGHRS and CDR2 YFSETQ. This CDR3 spans 12 amino acids. In TCRdb, the 5' RACE reads were re-called with MiXCR into one record per CDR3 protein. Of about 690,000 distinct CDR3 sequences in the sample, over 20% were seen once. These data also featured in a second study, about T cells expressing NK-cell markers.

This chain links TRBV5-1 with TRBJ1-4; D unresolved. The source material was PBMCs. The sequence came from a woman under 30 in good health. CDR3 loop: CASRGSNEKLFF. CDR3 bases: TGCGCCAGCAGGGGGTCTAATGAAAAACTGTTTTTT.